This T cell receptor beta chain was captured in a study of spatial heterogeneity in lung cancer. The time point: sample taken at primary tumor resection. Unsorted samples of tumor, nontumor lung or frozen PBMC had their whole RNA sequenced. This CDR3 spans 13 amino acids. V lost 8 bases to trimming and J lost 7 bases; unmatched junction nucleotides: 10. CDR1 is SNHLY and CDR2 is FYNNEI in the germline V gene. This clonotype came up a few times. TCRdb ran MiXCR on the 5' RACE reads and lists one entry per CDR3 protein. Of 77,000 or so distinct CDR3 sequences in the sample, under 25% are singletons; the top ten hold roughly 6%.

This sample comprised PBMCs, obtained at surgery. The chain combines TRBV2 with TRBJ2-7; 8 bases agree with TRBD1. The clonotype comes from a male donor with early-stage non-small cell lung cancer. The CDR3 here is CASSGTGEGEQYF. In DNA, the CDR3 is TGTGCCAGCTCCGGGACAGGTGAGGGGGAGCAGTACTTC.